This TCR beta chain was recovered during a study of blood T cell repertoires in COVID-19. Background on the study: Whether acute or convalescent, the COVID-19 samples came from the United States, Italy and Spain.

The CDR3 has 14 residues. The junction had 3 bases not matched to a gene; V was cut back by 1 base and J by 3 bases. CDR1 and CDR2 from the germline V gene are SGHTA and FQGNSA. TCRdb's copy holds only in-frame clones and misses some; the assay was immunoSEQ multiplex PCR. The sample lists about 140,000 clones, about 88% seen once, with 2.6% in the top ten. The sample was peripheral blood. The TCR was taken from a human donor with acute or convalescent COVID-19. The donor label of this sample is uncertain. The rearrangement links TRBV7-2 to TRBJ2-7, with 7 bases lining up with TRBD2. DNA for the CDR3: TGTGCCAGCAGCTTAGTCCCGGGGGGCTACGAGCAGTACTTC. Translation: CASSLVPGGYEQYF.